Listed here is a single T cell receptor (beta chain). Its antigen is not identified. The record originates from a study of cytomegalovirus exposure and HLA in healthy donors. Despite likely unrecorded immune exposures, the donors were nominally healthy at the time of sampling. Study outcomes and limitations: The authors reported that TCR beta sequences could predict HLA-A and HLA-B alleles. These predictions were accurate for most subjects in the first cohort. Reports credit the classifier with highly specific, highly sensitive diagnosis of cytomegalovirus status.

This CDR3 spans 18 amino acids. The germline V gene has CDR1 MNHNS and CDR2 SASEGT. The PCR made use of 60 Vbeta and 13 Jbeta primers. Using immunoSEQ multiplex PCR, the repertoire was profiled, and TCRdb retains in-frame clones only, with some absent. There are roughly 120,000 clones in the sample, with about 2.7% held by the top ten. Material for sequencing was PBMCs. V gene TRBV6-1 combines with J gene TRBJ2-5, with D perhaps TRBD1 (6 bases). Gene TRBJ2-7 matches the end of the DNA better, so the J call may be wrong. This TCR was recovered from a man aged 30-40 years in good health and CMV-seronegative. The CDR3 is CASSDPDSLAVPRDEQYF. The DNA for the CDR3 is TGTGCCAGCAGTGACCCGGACAGTCTAGCTGTTCCGCGCGACGAGCAGTACTTC.